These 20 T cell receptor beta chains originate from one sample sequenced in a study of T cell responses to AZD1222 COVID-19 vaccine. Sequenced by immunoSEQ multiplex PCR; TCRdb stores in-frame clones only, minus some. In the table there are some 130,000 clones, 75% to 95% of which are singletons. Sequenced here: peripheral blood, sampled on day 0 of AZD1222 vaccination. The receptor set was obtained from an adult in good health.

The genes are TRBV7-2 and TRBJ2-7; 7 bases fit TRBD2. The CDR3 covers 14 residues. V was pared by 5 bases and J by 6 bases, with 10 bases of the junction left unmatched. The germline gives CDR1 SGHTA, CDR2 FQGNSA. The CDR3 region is CASSLWGEGLEQYF. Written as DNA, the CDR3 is TGTGCCAGCAGCCTCTGGGGGGAGGGGCTCGAGCAGTACTTC.

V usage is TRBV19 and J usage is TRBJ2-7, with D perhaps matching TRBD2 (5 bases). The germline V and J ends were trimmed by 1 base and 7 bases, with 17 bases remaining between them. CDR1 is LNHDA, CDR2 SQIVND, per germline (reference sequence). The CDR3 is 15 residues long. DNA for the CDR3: TGTGCCAGTAGTATAGCCCCCATACTAGGGTCGGAGCAGTACTTC. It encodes CASSIAPILGSEQYF. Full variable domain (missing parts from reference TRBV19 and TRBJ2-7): DGGITQSPKYLFRKEGQNVTLSCEQNLNHDAMYWYRQDPGQGLRLIYYSQIVNDFQKGDIAEGYSVSREKKESFPLTVTSAQKNPTAFYLCASSIAPILGSEQYFGPGTRLTVT.

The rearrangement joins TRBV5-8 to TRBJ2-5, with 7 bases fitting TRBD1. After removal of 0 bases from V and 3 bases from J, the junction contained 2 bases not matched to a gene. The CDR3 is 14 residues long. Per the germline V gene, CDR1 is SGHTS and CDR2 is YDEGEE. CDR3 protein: CASSLGDSKETQYF. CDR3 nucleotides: TGTGCCAGCAGCTTGGGGGACAGCAAAGAGACCCAGTACTTC.

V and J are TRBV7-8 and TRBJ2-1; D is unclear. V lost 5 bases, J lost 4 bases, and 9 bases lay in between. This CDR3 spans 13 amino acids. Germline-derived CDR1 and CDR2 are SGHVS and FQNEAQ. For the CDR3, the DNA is TGTGCCAGCAGCACGGACGGATACAATGAGCAGTTCTTC. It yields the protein CASSTDGYNEQFF.

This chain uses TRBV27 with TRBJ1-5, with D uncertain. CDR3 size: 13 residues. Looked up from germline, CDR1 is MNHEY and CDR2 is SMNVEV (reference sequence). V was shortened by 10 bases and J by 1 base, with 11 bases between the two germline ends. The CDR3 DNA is TGTGCCACCTCGACGGAGAGCAATCAGCCCCAGCATTTT. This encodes CATSTESNQPQHF.

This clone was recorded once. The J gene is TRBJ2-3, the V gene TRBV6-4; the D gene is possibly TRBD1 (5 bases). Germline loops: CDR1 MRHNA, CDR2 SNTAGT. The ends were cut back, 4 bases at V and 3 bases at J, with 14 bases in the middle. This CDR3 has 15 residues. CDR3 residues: CASSASWGATDTQYF. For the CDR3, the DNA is TGTGCCAGCAGTGCTAGTTGGGGCGCGACAGATACGCAGTATTTT.

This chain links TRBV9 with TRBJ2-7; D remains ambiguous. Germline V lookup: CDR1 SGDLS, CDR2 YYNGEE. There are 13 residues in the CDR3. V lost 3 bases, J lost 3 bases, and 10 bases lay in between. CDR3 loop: CASSETPIYEQYF. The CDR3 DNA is TGTGCCAGCAGCGAAACCCCGATCTACGAGCAGTACTTC. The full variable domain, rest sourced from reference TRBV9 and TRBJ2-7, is DSGVTQTPKHLITATGQRVTLRCSPRSGDLSVYWYQQSLDQGLQFLIQYYNGEERAKGNILERFSAQQFPDLHSELNLSSLELGDSALYFCASSETPIYEQYFGPGTRLTVT.

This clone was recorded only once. The CDR3 loop reads CAWSSGTDNQPQHF. CDR3 nucleotides: TGTGCCTGGAGTTCCGGGACGGACAATCAGCCCCAGCATTTT. V usage is TRBV30 and J usage is TRBJ1-5; perhaps TRBD1 as D (5 bases). The CDR3 consists of 14 residues. V lost 2 bases, J lost 3 bases, and 11 bases lay in between. Germline assignment: CDR1 GTSNPN and CDR2 SVGIG (reference sequence).

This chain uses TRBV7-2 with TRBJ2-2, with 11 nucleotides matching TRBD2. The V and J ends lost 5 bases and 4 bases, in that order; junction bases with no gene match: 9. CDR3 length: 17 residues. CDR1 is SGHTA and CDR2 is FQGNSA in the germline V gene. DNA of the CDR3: TGTGCCAGCAGCGAAGGCGGGACTAGCGGCTTCACCGGGGAGCTGTTTTTT. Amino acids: CASSEGGTSGFTGELFF.

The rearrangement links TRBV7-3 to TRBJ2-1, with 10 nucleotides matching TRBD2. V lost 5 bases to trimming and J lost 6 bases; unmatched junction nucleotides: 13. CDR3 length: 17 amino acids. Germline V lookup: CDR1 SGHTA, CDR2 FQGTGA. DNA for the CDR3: TGTGCCAGCAGCCCCCGGGTGGGAGCGGGGGGGCGCAATGAGCAGTTCTTC. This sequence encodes CASSPRVGAGGRNEQFF.

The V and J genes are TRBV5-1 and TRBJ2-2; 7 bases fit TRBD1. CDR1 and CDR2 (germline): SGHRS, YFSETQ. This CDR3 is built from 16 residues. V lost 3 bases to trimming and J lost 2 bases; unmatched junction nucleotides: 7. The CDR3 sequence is CASSSSTGSNTGELFF. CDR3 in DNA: TGCGCCAGCAGCTCGTCGACAGGGAGCAACACCGGGGAGCTGTTTTTT.

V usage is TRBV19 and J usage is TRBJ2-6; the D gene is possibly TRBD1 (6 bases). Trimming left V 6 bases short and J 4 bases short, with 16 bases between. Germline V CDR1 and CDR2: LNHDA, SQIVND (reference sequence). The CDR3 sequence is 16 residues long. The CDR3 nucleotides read TGTGCCAGTAGGATGGATACAGGGTGGGGGGCCAACGTCCTGACTTTC. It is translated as CASRMDTGWGANVLTF.

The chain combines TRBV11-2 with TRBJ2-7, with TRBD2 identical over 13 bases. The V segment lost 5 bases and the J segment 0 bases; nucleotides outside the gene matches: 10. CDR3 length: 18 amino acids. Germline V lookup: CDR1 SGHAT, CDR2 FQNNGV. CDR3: CASSLRTSGGHSSYEQYF. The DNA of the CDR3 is TGTGCCAGCAGCCTACGGACTAGCGGGGGACATAGCTCCTACGAGCAGTACTTC.

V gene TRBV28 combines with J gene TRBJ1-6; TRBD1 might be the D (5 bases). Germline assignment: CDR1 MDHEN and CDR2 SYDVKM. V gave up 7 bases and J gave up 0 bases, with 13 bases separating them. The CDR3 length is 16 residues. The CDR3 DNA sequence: TGTGCCAGCACAATGTGGACAAGCTCCTATAATTCACCCCTCCACTTT. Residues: CASTMWTSSYNSPLHF. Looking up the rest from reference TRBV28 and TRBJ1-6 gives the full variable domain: DVKVTQSSRYLVKRTGEKVFLECVQDMDHENMFWYRQDPGLGLRLIYFSYDVKMKEKGDIPEGYSVSREKKERFSLILESASTNQTSMYLCASTMWTSSYNSPLHFGNGTRLTVT.

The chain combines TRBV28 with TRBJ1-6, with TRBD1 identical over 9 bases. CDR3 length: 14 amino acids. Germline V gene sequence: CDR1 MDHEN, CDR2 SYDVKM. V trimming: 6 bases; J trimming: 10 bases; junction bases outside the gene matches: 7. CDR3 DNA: TGTGCCAGCAGCCTTGGACAGGGGTGGTCACCCCTCCACTTT. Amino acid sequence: CASSLGQGWSPLHF.

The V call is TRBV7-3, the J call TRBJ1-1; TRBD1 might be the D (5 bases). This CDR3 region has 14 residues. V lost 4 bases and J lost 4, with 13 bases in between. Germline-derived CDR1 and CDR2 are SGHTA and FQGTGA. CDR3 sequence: CASSSTVTSTEAFF. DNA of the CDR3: TGTGCCAGCAGCTCGACAGTTACTTCCACTGAAGCTTTCTTT.

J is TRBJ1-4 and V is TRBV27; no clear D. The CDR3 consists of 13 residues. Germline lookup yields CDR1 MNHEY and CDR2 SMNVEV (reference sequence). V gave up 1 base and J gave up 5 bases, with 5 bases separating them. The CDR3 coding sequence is TGTGCCAGCAGTTTATTCCTCAATGAAAAACTGTTTTTT. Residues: CASSLFLNEKLFF.

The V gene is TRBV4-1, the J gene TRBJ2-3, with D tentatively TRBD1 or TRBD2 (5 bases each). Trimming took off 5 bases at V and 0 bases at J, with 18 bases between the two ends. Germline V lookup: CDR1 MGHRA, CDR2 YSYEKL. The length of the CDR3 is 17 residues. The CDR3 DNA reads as TGCGCCAGCAGCTACACCCTCGATGGGGGAAGCACAGATACGCAGTATTTT. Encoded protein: CASSYTLDGGSTDTQYF.

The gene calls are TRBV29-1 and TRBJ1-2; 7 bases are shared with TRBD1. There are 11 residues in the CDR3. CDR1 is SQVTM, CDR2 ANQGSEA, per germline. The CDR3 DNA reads TGCAGTCGAGGGACAGACTATGGCTACACCTTC. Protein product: CSRGTDYGYTF.

In DNA, the CDR3 is TGTGCCAGCAGCTTAGTCGGTGGGCAGGGCCCCAATGAGCAGTTCTTC. As protein: CASSLVGGQGPNEQFF. The chain recombines TRBV7-2 with TRBJ2-1; D perhaps matches TRBD1 (5 bases). CDR1 and CDR2 (germline): SGHTA, FQGNSA. Between the trimmed V and J ends, which lost 1 base and 6 bases, there was a span of 16 bases. CDR3 size: 16 residues.